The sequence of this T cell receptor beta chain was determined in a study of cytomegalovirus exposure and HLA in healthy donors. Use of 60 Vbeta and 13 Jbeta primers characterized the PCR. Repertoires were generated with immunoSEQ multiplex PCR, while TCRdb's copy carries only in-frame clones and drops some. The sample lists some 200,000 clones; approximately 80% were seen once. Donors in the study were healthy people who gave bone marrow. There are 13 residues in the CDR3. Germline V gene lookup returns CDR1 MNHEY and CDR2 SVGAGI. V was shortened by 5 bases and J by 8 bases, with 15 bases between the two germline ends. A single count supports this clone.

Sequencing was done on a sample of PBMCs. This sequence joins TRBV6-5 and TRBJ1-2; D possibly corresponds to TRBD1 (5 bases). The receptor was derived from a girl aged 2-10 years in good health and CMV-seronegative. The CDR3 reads CASSIGGVLGYTF. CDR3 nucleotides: TGTGCCAGCAGTATCGGGGGAGTCCTCGGCTACACCTTC.